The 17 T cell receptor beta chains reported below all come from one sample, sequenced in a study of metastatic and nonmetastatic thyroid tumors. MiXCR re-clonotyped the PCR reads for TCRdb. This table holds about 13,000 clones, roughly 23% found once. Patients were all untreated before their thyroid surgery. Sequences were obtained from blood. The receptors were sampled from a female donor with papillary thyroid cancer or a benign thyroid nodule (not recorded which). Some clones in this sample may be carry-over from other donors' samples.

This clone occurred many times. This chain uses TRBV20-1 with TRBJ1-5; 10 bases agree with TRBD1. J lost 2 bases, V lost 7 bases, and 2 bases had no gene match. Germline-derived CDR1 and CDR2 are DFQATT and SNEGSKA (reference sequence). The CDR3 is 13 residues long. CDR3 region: CSGGTGGNQPQHF. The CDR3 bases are TGCAGTGGAGGGACAGGGGGCAATCAGCCCCAGCATTTT.

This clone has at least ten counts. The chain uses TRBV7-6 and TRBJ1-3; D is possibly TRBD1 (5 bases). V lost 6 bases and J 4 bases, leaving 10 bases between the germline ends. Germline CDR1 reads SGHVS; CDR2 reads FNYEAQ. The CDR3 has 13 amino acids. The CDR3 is CASRQGVGNTIYF. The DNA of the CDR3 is TGTGCCAGCAGGCAGGGCGTCGGAAACACCATATATTTT.

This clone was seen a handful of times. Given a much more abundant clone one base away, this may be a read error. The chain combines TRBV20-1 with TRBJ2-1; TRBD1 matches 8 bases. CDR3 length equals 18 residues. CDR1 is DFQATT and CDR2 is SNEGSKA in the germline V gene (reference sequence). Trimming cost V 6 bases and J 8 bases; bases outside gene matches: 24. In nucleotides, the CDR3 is TGCAGTGCAGAGACGACAGGGGAAGCCCCCTTCGGTTATGATGAGCAGTTCTTC. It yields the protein CSAETTGEAPFGYDEQFF.

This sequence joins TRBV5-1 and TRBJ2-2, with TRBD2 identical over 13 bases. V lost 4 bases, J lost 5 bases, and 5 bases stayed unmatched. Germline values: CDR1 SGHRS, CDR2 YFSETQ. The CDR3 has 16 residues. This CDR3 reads CASSILAGGPTGELFF. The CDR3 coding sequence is TGCGCCAGCAGCATACTAGCGGGAGGGCCTACCGGGGAGCTGTTTTTT.

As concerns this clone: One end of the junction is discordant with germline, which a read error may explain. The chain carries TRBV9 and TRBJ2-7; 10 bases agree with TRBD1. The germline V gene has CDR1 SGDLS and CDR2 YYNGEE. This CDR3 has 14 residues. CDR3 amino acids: CVSSWDRGAYEQYF. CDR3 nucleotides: TGTGTCAGCAGCTGGGACAGGGGTGCCTACGAGCAGTACTTC.

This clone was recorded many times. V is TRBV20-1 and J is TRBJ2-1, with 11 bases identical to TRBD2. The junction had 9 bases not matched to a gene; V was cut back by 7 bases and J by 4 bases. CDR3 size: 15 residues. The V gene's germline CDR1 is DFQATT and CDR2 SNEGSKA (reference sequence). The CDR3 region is CSVTTGTSGYNEQFF. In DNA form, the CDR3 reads TGCAGTGTTACCACCGGGACTAGCGGTTACAATGAGCAGTTCTTC.

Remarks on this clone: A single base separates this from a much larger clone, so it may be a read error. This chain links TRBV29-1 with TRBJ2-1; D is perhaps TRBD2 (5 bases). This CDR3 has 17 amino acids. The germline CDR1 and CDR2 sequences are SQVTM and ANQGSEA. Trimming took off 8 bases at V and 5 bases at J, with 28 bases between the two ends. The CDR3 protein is CSSEGGSVWGVHNEQFF. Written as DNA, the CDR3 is TGCAGCTCAGAGGGCGGCTCCGTGTGGGGAGTTCACAATGAGCAGTTCTTC.

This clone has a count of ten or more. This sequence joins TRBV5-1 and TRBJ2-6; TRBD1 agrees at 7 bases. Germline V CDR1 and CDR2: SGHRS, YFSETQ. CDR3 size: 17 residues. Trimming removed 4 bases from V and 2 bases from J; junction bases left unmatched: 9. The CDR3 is CASSPRQGNAGANVLTF. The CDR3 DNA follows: TGCGCCAGCAGCCCCCGACAGGGAAACGCTGGGGCCAACGTCCTGACTTTC. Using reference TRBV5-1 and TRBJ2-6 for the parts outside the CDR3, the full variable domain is KAGVTQTPRYLIKTRGQQVTLSCSPISGHRSVSWYQQTPGQGLQFLFEYFSETQRNKGNFPGRFSGRQFSNSRSEMNVSTLELGDSALYLCASSPRQGNAGANVLTFGAGSRLTVL.

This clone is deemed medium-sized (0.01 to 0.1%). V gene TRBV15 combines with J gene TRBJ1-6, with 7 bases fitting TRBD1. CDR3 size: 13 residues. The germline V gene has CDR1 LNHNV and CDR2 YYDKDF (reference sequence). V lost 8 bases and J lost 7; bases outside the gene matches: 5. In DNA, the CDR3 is TGTGCCACCGCACCGGGACAGAATTCACCCCTCCACTTT. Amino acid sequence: CATAPGQNSPLHF.

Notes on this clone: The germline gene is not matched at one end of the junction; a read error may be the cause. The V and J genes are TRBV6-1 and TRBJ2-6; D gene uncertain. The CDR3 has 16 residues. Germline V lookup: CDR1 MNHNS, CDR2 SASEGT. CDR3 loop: CASSPTCSSGANVLTF. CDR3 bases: TGTGCCAGCAGTCCCACTTGTAGCTCTGGTGCCAACGTCCTGACTTTC.

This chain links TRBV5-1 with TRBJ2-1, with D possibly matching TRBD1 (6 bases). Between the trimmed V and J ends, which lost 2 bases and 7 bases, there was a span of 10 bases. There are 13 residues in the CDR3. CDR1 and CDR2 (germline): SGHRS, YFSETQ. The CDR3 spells CASSFERGNEQFF. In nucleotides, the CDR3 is TGCGCCAGCAGCTTTGAGAGGGGGAATGAGCAGTTCTTC.

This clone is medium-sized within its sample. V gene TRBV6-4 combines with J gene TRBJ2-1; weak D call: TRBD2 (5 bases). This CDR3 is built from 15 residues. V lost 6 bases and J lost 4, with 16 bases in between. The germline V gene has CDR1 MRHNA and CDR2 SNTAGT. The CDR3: CASRNVPRGYNEQFF. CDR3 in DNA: TGTGCCAGCAGGAATGTCCCCCGGGGATACAATGAGCAGTTCTTC.

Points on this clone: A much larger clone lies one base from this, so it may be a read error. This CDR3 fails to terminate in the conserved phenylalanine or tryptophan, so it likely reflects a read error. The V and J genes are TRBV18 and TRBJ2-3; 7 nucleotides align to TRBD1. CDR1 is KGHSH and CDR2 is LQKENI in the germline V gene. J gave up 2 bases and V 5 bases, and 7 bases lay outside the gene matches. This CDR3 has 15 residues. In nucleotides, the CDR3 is TGTGCCAGCTCAGCCTCGACAGGGTCCACAGATACGCAGTATCTT. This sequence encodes CASSASTGSTDTQYL.

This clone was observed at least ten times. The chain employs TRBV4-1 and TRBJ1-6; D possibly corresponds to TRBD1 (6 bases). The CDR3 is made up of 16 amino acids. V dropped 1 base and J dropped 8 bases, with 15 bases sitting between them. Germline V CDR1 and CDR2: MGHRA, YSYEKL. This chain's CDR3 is CASSQVWAGAYSPLHF. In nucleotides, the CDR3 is TGCGCCAGCAGCCAAGTGTGGGCGGGGGCTTATTCACCCCTCCACTTT.

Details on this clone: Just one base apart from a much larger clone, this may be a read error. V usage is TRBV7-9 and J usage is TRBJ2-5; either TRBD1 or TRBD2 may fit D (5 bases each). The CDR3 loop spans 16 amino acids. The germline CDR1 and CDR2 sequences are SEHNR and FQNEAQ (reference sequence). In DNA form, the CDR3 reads TGTGCCAGCAGCTACCCCCGGGGCACGGGGCAAGATACCCAGTACTTC. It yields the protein CASSYPRGTGQDTQYF.

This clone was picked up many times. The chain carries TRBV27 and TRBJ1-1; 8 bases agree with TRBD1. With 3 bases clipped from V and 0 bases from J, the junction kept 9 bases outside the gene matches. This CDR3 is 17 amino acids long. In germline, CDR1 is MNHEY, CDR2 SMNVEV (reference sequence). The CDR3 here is CASSFYGQGRVNTEAFF. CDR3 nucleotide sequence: TGTGCCAGCAGTTTCTACGGACAGGGTAGGGTGAACACTGAAGCTTTCTTT.

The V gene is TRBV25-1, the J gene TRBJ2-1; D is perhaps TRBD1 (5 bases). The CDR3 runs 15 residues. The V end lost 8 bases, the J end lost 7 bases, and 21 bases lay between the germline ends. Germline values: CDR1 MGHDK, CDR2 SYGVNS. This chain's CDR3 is CASCGHTIEENEQFF. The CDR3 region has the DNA TGTGCCAGCTGTGGACATACCATTGAGGAGAATGAGCAGTTCTTC.